The text below deals with one T cell receptor (beta chain). The entry originates in a study of blood T cell repertoires in COVID-19. Study-level background: Donors in the United States, Italy and Spain gave samples during acute or convalescent COVID-19. T cells, B-cell-depleted T cells, or PBMCs supplied cDNA or gDNA.

As processed by the authors: Amplification with reference gene primers provided the estimates of nucleated cell counts. Clones were read by immunoSEQ multiplex PCR, and TCRdb kept only the in-frame ones, dropping some. V and J calls and clone size are those listed in that table; D and trimming were worked out from the DNA. Found here are roughly 38,000 clones, around 83% of them singletons; the top ten hold around 20%. CDR1 and CDR2 (germline): SGDLS, YYNGEE. Trimming took 3 bases from V and 2 from J; bases not matched to a gene: 7. The CDR3 covers 18 residues. The clonotype was recovered from a man in his forties or fifties in a cohort sampled during active COVID-19. The sample taken for sequencing was peripheral blood. The V and J genes are TRBV9 and TRBJ2-3, with 15 nucleotides matching TRBD2. CDR3 loop: CASSAGLAGGLNTDTQYF. CDR3 bases: TGTGCCAGCAGCGCCGGACTAGCGGGGGGGCTAAACACAGATACGCAGTATTTT.